The next 25 T cell receptor beta chains were all read from a single sample in a study of CD4+ T cells in melanoma. Sequencing was performed with immunoSEQ multiplex PCR; in TCRdb, only in-frame clones are kept and a portion is missing. This repertoire shows about 9,600 clones, around 67% found once; its top ten account for 24%. Sequences were obtained from cells from a culture (not recorded whether cultured in vitro). The receptors were gathered from a human donor with melanoma.

The V gene is TRBV6-5, the J gene TRBJ2-2; the match to TRBD1 covers 8 bases. V lost 5 bases, J lost 4 bases, and 6 bases stayed unmatched. The CDR3 is 15 amino acids. Germline values: CDR1 MNHEY, CDR2 SVGAGI. The CDR3 coding sequence is TGTGCCAGCAGTAGAATGGGGACAGGCACCGGGGAGCTGTTTTTT. This encodes CASSRMGTGTGELFF.

The chain carries TRBV7-7 and TRBJ2-2; D is perhaps TRBD1 (6 bases). Deletions cut 5 bases from V and 2 bases from J, with 12 bases between. There are 15 residues in the CDR3. In germline, CDR1 is SSHAT, CDR2 FNYEAQ (reference sequence). The DNA for the CDR3 is TGTGCCAGCAGCCCCAGGGGCTATAACACCGGGGAGCTGTTTTTT. It translates to CASSPRGYNTGELFF.

The rearrangement joins TRBV11-2 to TRBJ2-3; D not resolved. The germline V gene encodes CDR1 SGHAT and CDR2 FQNNGV. CDR3 size: 13 residues. V was pared by 5 bases and J by 6 bases, with 12 bases between. Written as DNA, the CDR3 is TGTGCCAGCAGCCCCAACTTGGGGGATACGCAGTATTTT. Its translation: CASSPNLGDTQYF.

V and J are TRBV5-1 and TRBJ1-3, with D unresolved. The CDR3 length is 16 residues. Looked up from germline, CDR1 is SGHRS and CDR2 is YFSETQ. V was trimmed by 4 bases and J by 1 base, leaving 15 bases between them. CDR3 nucleotide sequence: TGCGCCAGCAGCCTAGGACCGCCCGAATCTGGAAACACCATATATTTT. Its translation: CASSLGPPESGNTIYF.

This chain connects TRBV6-6 to TRBJ1-1, with TRBD1 as a possible D gene (6 bases). In germline, CDR1 is MNHNY, CDR2 SVGAGI (reference sequence). The CDR3 length is 14 residues. Trimming pared 6 bases from V and 1 base from J, leaving 12 bases between. As DNA, the CDR3 is TGTGCCAGCAGAACCAGGGGAGAGAACACTGAAGCTTTCTTT. This codes for CASRTRGENTEAFF.

CDR3 sequence (DNA): TGTGCCAGCAGCCAAGGTTTAGCGGGCTCCTACGAGCAGTACTTC. This translates into CASSQGLAGSYEQYF. The chain has TRBV14 and TRBJ2-7; 7 nucleotides align to TRBD2. CDR1 and CDR2 from the germline V gene are SGHDN and FVKESK. With V trimmed by 1 base and J by 0 bases, 3 bases remained unmatched. This CDR3 has 15 amino acids.

This chain links TRBV12-5 with TRBJ2-1; D perhaps matches TRBD2 (6 bases). CDR1 LGHNT and CDR2 FRNRAP come from the germline V gene. V was cut by 0 bases and J by 9 bases, with 12 bases left in between. The CDR3 is made up of 14 amino acids. In DNA form, the CDR3 reads TGTGCTAGTGGTTTGGTACTAGCCGCCCCTGAGCAGTTCTTC. Translating gives CASGLVLAAPEQFF.

The CDR3 DNA follows: TGTGCCAGCAGCCTTAAACTAGCGGGGGGAAAACTCTCCTACGAGCAGTACTTC. It yields the protein CASSLKLAGGKLSYEQYF. The V call is TRBV4-2, the J call TRBJ2-7, with TRBD2 matching 12 bases. CDR1 is LGHNA and CDR2 is YNFKEQ in the germline V gene. Trimming cost V 4 bases and J 0 bases; bases outside gene matches: 10. CDR3 length: 18 residues.

The chain recombines TRBV2 with TRBJ1-2; D gene ambiguous. Germline CDR1 and CDR2: SNHLY and FYNNEI. This CDR3 has 13 residues. Trimming removed 4 bases at V and 8 bases at J, with 14 bases between. CDR3 sequence reads: CASSVGRIPGYTF. The CDR3 nucleotides read TGTGCCAGCAGTGTTGGGCGAATACCCGGCTACACCTTC.

This clone was observed a few times. The chain employs TRBV2 and TRBJ1-5, with D perhaps matching TRBD1 (5 bases). Trimming took 6 bases from V and 0 from J, leaving 12 bases between them. Germline loops: CDR1 SNHLY, CDR2 FYNNEI. The CDR3 consists of 15 residues. As DNA, the CDR3 is TGTGCCAGCAGCCGAGAGGGGTATAGCAATCAGCCCCAGCATTTT. It specifies CASSREGYSNQPQHF.

The rearrangement links TRBV3-1 (or the pseudogene TRBV3-2) to TRBJ1-1; D is unclear. This CDR3 is built from 12 residues. The germline CDR1 and CDR2 sequences are LGHDT and YNNKEL (reference sequence). The germline V and J ends were trimmed by 1 base and 10 bases, with 10 bases remaining between them. The CDR3 DNA follows: TGTGCCAGCAGCCAAGGAAGGGTCGCAGCTTTCTTT. It yields the protein CASSQGRVAAFF.

V gene TRBV2 combines with J gene TRBJ1-1, with D unclear. The germline V and J ends were trimmed by 6 bases and 12 bases, with 17 bases remaining between them. Germline loops: CDR1 SNHLY, CDR2 FYNNEI. This CDR3 contains 12 residues. The CDR3 coding sequence is TGTGCCAGCAGGGGGATGAGAGTGGGAACTTTCTTT. Translation: CASRGMRVGTFF.

This chain joins TRBV5-5 and TRBJ1-3, with 10 bases identical to TRBD1. Germline values: CDR1 SGHKS, CDR2 YYEKEE (reference sequence). The CDR3 runs 16 residues. The ends lost 2 bases at V and 4 bases at J; junction bases unmatched: 6. CDR3 sequence (DNA): TGTGCCAGCAGCTTCGGACAGGGGGTTGCCGGAAACACCATATATTTT. This sequence encodes CASSFGQGVAGNTIYF. The full variable domain, in which reference TRBV5-5 and TRBJ1-3 provide the parts outside the CDR3, is DAGVTQSPTHLIKTRGQQVTLRCSPISGHKSVSWYQQVLGQGPQFIFQYYEKEERGRGNFPDRFSARQFPNYSSELNVNALLLGDSALYLCASSFGQGVAGNTIYFGEGSWLTVV.

The chain employs TRBV2 and TRBJ1-5, with 10 bases fitting TRBD1. Germline V gene lookup returns CDR1 SNHLY and CDR2 FYNNEI. This CDR3 region has 14 residues. Losses at the gene ends were 6 bases for V and 9 bases for J; bases not matched to a gene: 8. The CDR3 spells CASSDRGRGSPQHF. CDR3 sequence (DNA): TGTGCCAGCAGCGACAGGGGGCGCGGTTCGCCCCAGCATTTT.

The rearrangement joins TRBV30 to TRBJ1-6, with a tentative D call TRBD1 (5 bases). Trimming left V 0 bases short and J 3 bases short, with 12 bases between. CDR1 and CDR2 from the germline V gene are GTSNPN and SVGIG (reference sequence). This CDR3 spans 16 amino acids. This CDR3 reads CAWSVFRAGYNSPLHF. In DNA, the CDR3 is TGTGCCTGGAGTGTATTCAGGGCGGGCTATAATTCACCCCTCCACTTT.

The chain employs TRBV5-1 and TRBJ2-1, with no clear D. V was pared by 0 bases and J by 0 bases, with 7 bases between. This CDR3 spans 15 amino acids. Per the germline V gene, CDR1 is SGHRS and CDR2 is YFSETQ. In DNA form, the CDR3 reads TGCGCCAGCAGCTTGGAGCCAGGCTCCTACAATGAGCAGTTCTTC. Translating it yields CASSLEPGSYNEQFF.

The DNA of the CDR3 is TGTGCCAGCAGCCAAGCGACTAGCGGGGGGACCGGGGAGCTGTTTTTT. Protein product: CASSQATSGGTGELFF. The gene calls are TRBV4-2 and TRBJ2-2; 13 bases are a match to TRBD2. The CDR3 totals 16 residues. With V trimmed by 1 base and J by 5 bases, 1 base remained unmatched. Germline V lookup: CDR1 LGHNA, CDR2 YNFKEQ.

The chain employs TRBV7-9 and TRBJ1-2; D is uncertain. The CDR3 sequence is 13 residues long. The germline V and J ends were trimmed by 5 bases and 6 bases, with 13 bases remaining between them. Germline CDR1 reads SEHNR; CDR2 reads FQNEAQ (reference sequence). The CDR3, as DNA: TGTGCCAGCAGCGAAACGGAGAGAAATGGCTACACCTTC. Translation: CASSETERNGYTF.

The chain has TRBV3-1 (or the pseudogene TRBV3-2) and TRBJ1-2; 12 nucleotides align to TRBD1. Germline V gene data show CDR1 as LGHDT and CDR2 as YNNKEL (reference sequence). J gave up 7 bases and V 1 base, and 7 bases lay outside the gene matches. CDR3 length: 16 residues. The CDR3 protein is CASSQGGGQGARGYTF. The CDR3 bases are TGTGCCAGCAGCCAAGGAGGGGGACAGGGGGCTCGTGGCTACACCTTC.

The CDR3 region has the DNA TGCGCCAGCAGCTTGCCTAAAGGGGCTCATCCCTATGGCTACACCTTC. It specifies CASSLPKGAHPYGYTF. This chain joins TRBV5-1 and TRBJ1-2, with TRBD1 as a possible D gene (5 bases). Germline-derived CDR1 and CDR2 are SGHRS and YFSETQ. This CDR3 has 16 amino acids. V was clipped by 1 base and J by 4 bases, with 17 bases between them.

The chain uses TRBV6-6 and TRBJ2-1; D may match TRBD1 or TRBD2 (6 bases each). Trimming removed 4 bases from V and 7 bases from J, with 14 bases in between. The germline gives CDR1 MNHNY, CDR2 SVGAGI (reference sequence). This CDR3 comprises 14 residues. CDR3 in DNA: TGTGCCAGCAGTTTGCCCGGGGGCCGGAATGAGCAGTTCTTC. This sequence encodes CASSLPGGRNEQFF.

This rearrangement joins TRBV9 to TRBJ2-3, with D uncertain. Germline V gene sequence: CDR1 SGDLS, CDR2 YYNGEE. With 0 bases removed from V and 5 bases from J, the gap between germline ends came to 1 base. The CDR3 is 11 amino acids. CDR3 in DNA: TGTGCCAGCAGCGTAGGAGATACGCAGTATTTT. Translating it yields CASSVGDTQYF.

By share, this clone ranks as medium-sized. This chain links TRBV4-1 with TRBJ2-7, with TRBD2 as a possible D gene (7 bases). The CDR3 length is 17 residues. The germline V gene encodes CDR1 MGHRA and CDR2 YSYEKL. V was shortened by 3 bases and J by 8 bases, with 26 bases between the two germline ends. CDR3 loop: CASSHPFGEGDVEKQYF. DNA of the CDR3: TGCGCCAGCAGCCATCCTTTTGGGGAGGGGGACGTTGAAAAGCAGTACTTC.

This clone has just a few counts. V usage is TRBV29-1 and J usage is TRBJ1-1, with D uncertain. Between the trimmed V and J ends, which lost 7 bases and 0 bases, there was a span of 9 bases. Germline assignment: CDR1 SQVTM and CDR2 ANQGSEA. There are 12 residues in the CDR3. CDR3 sequence (DNA): TGCAGCGCGGGCCGCATGAACACTGAAGCTTTCTTT. Protein: CSAGRMNTEAFF.

This clone was picked up a small number of times. This chain connects TRBV29-1 to TRBJ1-2; D remains ambiguous. Per the germline V gene, CDR1 is SQVTM and CDR2 is ANQGSEA. Trimming stripped 3 bases from V and 10 bases from J, with 3 bases between. The CDR3 runs to 8 residues. CDR3 nucleotides: TGCAGCGTTGACGTCTACACCTTC. The encoded protein is CSVDVYTF.